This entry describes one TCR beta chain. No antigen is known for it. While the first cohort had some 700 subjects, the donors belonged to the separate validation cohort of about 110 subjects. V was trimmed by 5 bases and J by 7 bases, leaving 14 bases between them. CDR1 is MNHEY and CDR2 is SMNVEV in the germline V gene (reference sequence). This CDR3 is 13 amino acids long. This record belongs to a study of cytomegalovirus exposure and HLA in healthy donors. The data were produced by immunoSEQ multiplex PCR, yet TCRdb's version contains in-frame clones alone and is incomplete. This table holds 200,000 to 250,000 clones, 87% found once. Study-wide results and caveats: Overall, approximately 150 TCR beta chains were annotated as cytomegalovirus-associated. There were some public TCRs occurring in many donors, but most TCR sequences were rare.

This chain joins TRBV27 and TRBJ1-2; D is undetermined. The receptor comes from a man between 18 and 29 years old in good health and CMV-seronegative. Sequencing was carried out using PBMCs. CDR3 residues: CASSTQRTVGYTF. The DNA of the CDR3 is TGTGCCAGCAGTACCCAACGGACTGTTGGCTACACCTTC.